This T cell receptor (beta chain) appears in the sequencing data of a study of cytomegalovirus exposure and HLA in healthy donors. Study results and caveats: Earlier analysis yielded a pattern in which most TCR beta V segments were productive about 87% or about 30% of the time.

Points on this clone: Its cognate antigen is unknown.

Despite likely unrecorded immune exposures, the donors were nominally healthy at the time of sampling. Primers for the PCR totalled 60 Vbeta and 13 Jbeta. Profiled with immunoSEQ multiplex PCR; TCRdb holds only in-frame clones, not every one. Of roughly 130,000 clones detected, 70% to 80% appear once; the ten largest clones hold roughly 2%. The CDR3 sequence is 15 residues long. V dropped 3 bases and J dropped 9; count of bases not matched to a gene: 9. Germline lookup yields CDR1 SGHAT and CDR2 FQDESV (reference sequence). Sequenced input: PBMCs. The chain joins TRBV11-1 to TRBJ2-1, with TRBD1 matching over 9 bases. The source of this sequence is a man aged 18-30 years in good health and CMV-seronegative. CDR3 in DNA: TGTGCCAGCAGCTTCCCCCGGGACAGGGTTACTGAGCAGTTCTTC. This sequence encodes CASSFPRDRVTEQFF.